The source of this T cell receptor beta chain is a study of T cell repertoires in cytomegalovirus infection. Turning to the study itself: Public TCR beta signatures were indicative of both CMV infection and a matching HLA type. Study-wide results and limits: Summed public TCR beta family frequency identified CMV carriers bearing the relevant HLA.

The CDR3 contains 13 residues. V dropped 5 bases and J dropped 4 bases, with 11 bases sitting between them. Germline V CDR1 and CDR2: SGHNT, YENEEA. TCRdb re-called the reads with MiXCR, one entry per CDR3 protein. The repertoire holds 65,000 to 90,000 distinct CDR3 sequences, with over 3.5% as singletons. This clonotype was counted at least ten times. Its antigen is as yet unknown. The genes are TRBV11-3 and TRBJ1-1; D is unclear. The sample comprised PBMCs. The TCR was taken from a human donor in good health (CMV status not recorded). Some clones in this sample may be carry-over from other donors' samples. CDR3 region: CASSPRVVTEAFF. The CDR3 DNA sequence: TGTGCCAGCAGCCCCCGAGTTGTCACTGAAGCTTTCTTT.